This T cell receptor beta chain was sequenced for a study of shared clonotypes between healthy human individuals. Method: immunoSEQ multiplex PCR; TCRdb's copy keeps in-frame clones and lacks some. The sample shows 650,000 to 750,000 clones, 72% of them seen only once. The germline V gene has CDR1 SGHTA and CDR2 FQGNSA. CDR3 length: 16 amino acids. Trimming at V came to 5 bases and at J to 0 bases, leaving 10 bases not matched to a gene. CD4+ cells yielded CD45RA+ naive and CD45RA-negative memory subsets. A remark on this clone: Its antigen remains unknown.

Overall study results and limits: Despite large depth, rarefaction showed incomplete sorted-subset sequencing.

The gene calls are TRBV7-2 and TRBJ2-7, with 7 bases lining up with TRBD1. The sequence was collected from a woman aged 25 to 39 in good health. Sequencing was carried out using memory CD4+ T cells sorted from blood. Subset defined: CD45RA-negative fraction. CDR3 sequence reads: CASSAGWDSSSYEQYF. CDR3 DNA: TGTGCCAGCAGCGCCGGCTGGGACAGTAGCTCCTACGAGCAGTACTTC.